Listed below are T cell receptor beta chains from one sample, sequenced in a study of blood T cell repertoires in COVID-19. The protocol was immunoSEQ multiplex PCR, while the TCRdb copy is restricted to in-frame clones and leaves out a portion. Among under 200,000 clones listed, roughly 81% were seen once. The sample consisted of peripheral blood. These receptor sequences come from a man in his forties who had recovered from COVID-19. The conserved cysteine and the conserved F or W are not part of the CDR3 here. Fields, in order: CDR3 length, V gene, J gene, CDR3 protein.

10,TRBV29-1,TRBJ1-4,SAWTGREKLF
13,TRBV24-1,TRBJ2-5,ATSEGTGAVETQY
11,TRBV7-2,TRBJ1-2,ASSSQGTEGYT
14,TRBV6-5,TRBJ2-3,ASSSRGRGGTDTQY
12,TRBV2,TRBJ1-2,ASSFRGSNYGYT
11,TRBV2,TRBJ1-4,ASSDTTNEKLF
13,TRBV6-2/TRBV6-3,TRBJ2-1,ASSKLGNSYNEQF
9,TRBV7-9,TRBJ1-1,ASSLQGEAF
15,TRBV15,TRBJ1-4,ATSRDHTRGTGEKLF
13,TRBV19,TRBJ2-3,ATAAPGLASDTQY
14,TRBV4-3,TRBJ2-7,ASSQDFLGTPYEQY
13,TRBV6-1,TRBJ1-2,ASSEFRGSNYGYT
13,TRBV9,TRBJ1-3,ASSVGAGVGNTIY
13,TRBV6-5,TRBJ2-1,ASSYVLAENNEQF
14,TRBV11-3,TRBJ2-1,ASPRDTLRWYNEQF
11,TRBV30,TRBJ2-5,AWSLGQQETQY
12,TRBV9,TRBJ1-3,ASSSRQGGNTIY
12,TRBV18,TRBJ1-2,ASSPPGQGDGYT
15,TRBV5-5,TRBJ2-2,ASTHRVLDRGDGELF
13,TRBV5-6,TRBJ2-1,ASSQVTLPYNEQF
14,TRBV5-4,TRBJ2-1,ASSAQPGLVINEQF
10,TRBV30,TRBJ2-7,AWSLQGYEQY
16,TRBV27,TRBJ1-4,ASTYNWHRGLRGEKLF
12,TRBV6-1,TRBJ1-6,ASSESGYNSPLH
11,TRBV11-2,TRBJ2-7,ASSPTGNYEQY
12,TRBV2,TRBJ1-1,ASTKSAMNTEAF
14,TRBV6-4,TRBJ2-5,ASTTPNDRNQETQY
16,TRBV7-6,TRBJ2-5,ASSLVWAGTGGRETQY
15,TRBV1,TRBJ2-3,TSSQDAAGGLPDTQY
12,TRBV28,TRBJ1-2,ASKQGSSSYGYT
11,TRBV4-1,TRBJ1-3,ASSQANRQARY
14,TRBV5-6,TRBJ2-5,ASSLRGHSLQETQY
13,TRBV10-3,TRBJ1-2,AISGLGDSGGSYT
13,TRBV7-9,TRBJ1-2,ASSLAETGEGGYT
12,TRBV7-9,TRBJ2-3,ASSLGTGTDTQY
15,TRBV27,TRBJ2-1,ASSPRRTSGGYNEQF
11,TRBV29-1,TRBJ2-3,SVSGDSTDTQY
13,TRBV5-6,TRBJ2-5,ASSLGTSGSQTQY
13,TRBV7-2,TRBJ2-3,ASSLGGGYTDTQY
10,TRBV30,TRBJ1-2,AWSRTGKGYT
13,TRBV12-5,TRBJ1-5,ASALGSRGLGPQH
10,TRBV12-3/TRBV12-4,TRBJ2-7,ASSFQGDEQY
16,TRBV2,TRBJ1-1,ASSGDREQTYMNTEAF
12,TRBV27,TRBJ2-7,ASSSQNLPTEQY
14,TRBV4-3,TRBJ2-7,ASSQDMVGVDYEQY
10,TRBV29-1,TRBJ1-4,SVVTGGEKLF
14,TRBV21-1,TRBJ1-1,ASSKGVGHQGREGF
13,TRBV4-1,TRBJ1-4,ASSQPTGPGEKLF
15,TRBV4-2,TRBJ2-7,ASSQDPLAGGDYEQY
12,TRBV27,TRBJ2-7,ASSLVDRGDEQY
12,TRBV6-5,TRBJ2-3,ASSRSGSTDTQY
14,TRBV10-3,TRBJ2-3,AIKQDSGIPTDTQY
10,TRBV12-3/TRBV12-4,TRBJ1-1,ASSSGQKKAF
11,TRBV6-6,TRBJ2-5,ASSYAGRETQY
13,TRBV7-2,TRBJ2-1,ASSLVASDYNEQF
12,TRBV6-5,TRBJ1-1,ASSYGDRATEAF
8,TRBV7-9,TRBJ1-2,AWEGSGYT